Described below is a single T cell receptor beta chain sequence and its context. No antigen is known for it. The entry originates in a study of T cell repertoires in cytomegalovirus infection. About the study: Indications came from public TCR beta signatures; they pointed to CMV infection and to a matching HLA type. Broader study findings: Within the response measured ex vivo, HLA-C-restricted CMV-specific TCR beta clonotypes were dominant. Summed frequency of shared TCR beta families picked out CMV carriers who also had the relevant HLA.

Germline V gene data show CDR1 as SGHAT and CDR2 as FQNNGV. The CDR3 has 13 amino acids. V was shortened by 0 bases and J by 3 bases, with 6 bases between the two germline ends. In TCRdb, the reads were re-called with MiXCR into one record per CDR3 protein. The table shows 650,000 to 850,000 distinct CDR3 sequences, with about 27% occurring only once. The chain carries TRBV11-2 and TRBJ2-7; D may be TRBD2 (6 bases). The TCR sequence derives from a human donor in good health (CMV status not recorded). Some clones in this sample may be carry-over from other donors' samples. This specimen consisted of cultured CD8+ T cells from PBMCs, obtained from culture after CMV antigen stimulation. CDR3 coding DNA: TGTGCCAGCAGCTTAGAGCGGGACTACGAGCAGTACTTC. Translation: CASSLERDYEQYF.